The 24 T cell receptor beta chains reported below all come from one sample, sequenced in a study of blood T cells in healthy people across ages. Together with a sample-barcoded 5' primer, a J-beta primer mix was included in a second PCR lasting about 7 to 11 cycles. TCRdb reprocessed the 5' RACE reads with MiXCR, giving one entry per CDR3 protein. The table has 1.5 million or so distinct CDR3 sequences, 42% seen once. The source material was blood. These receptors came from a woman younger than 30 in good health.

The chain combines TRBV9 with TRBJ2-3; no definite D call. The CDR3 is made up of 14 amino acids. The germline V gene has CDR1 SGDLS and CDR2 YYNGEE. The ends were cut back, 3 bases at V and 8 bases at J, with 16 bases in the middle. The chain's CDR3 is CASSDLRAPGTQYF. The DNA of the CDR3 is TGTGCCAGCAGCGACCTCCGAGCCCCGGGTACGCAGTATTTT.

The chain uses TRBV20-1 and TRBJ2-5; TRBD2 matches 8 bases. CDR3 length: 15 amino acids. The ends lost 0 bases at V and 4 bases at J; junction bases unmatched: 7. The germline V gene encodes CDR1 DFQATT and CDR2 SNEGSKA (reference sequence). The CDR3 region is CSARDAVAGTETQYF. DNA of the CDR3: TGCAGTGCTAGAGATGCGGTAGCGGGAACAGAGACCCAGTACTTC.

The chain has TRBV7-3 and TRBJ2-7; no firm D call. Germline-derived CDR1 and CDR2 are SGHTA and FQGTGA. The CDR3 covers 13 residues. The germline V and J ends were trimmed by 6 bases and 6 bases, with 15 bases remaining between them. Here the CDR3 reads CASSLDPAREQYF. CDR3 coding DNA: TGTGCCAGCAGTCTCGACCCGGCGCGCGAGCAGTACTTC.

This clonotype has a count of ten or more. The chain couples TRBV4-2 to TRBJ2-5, with D perhaps matching TRBD2 (6 bases). The CDR3 is 15 amino acids. V lost 0 bases, J lost 2 bases, and 10 bases lay in between. CDR1 is LGHNA, CDR2 YNFKEQ, per germline. CDR3 sequence reads: CASSQDSGRQETQYF. The CDR3 DNA sequence: TGTGCCAGCAGCCAAGATAGCGGACGACAAGAGACCCAGTACTTC.

This clonotype was picked up a small number of times. This chain uses TRBV6-2 or TRBV6-3 with TRBJ2-1, with D uncertain. The germline V gene encodes CDR1 MNHEY and CDR2 SVGEGT. V was trimmed by 1 base and J by 6 bases, leaving 10 bases between them. This CDR3 region has 14 residues. The chain's CDR3 is CASSYLLGSNEQFF. CDR3 nucleotides: TGTGCCAGCAGTTACTTGCTGGGTTCCAATGAGCAGTTCTTC.

This clonotype was seen more than once but under ten times. The chain joins TRBV4-1 to TRBJ1-2; 7 nucleotides match TRBD1. J was trimmed by 4 bases and V by 3 bases; bases with no gene match: 5. Germline V lookup: CDR1 MGHRA, CDR2 YSYEKL. The CDR3 totals 14 residues. In DNA, the CDR3 is TGCGCCAGCAGCCACGGACAGGAAGGCTATGGCTACACCTTC. Protein product: CASSHGQEGYGYTF.

This clonotype has at least ten counts. The chain combines TRBV5-1 with TRBJ2-1; 7 positions agree with TRBD2. J was trimmed by 5 bases and V by 3 bases; bases with no gene match: 2. The CDR3 sequence is 13 residues long. The germline CDR1 and CDR2 sequences are SGHRS and YFSETQ. This chain's CDR3 is CASSWGGDNEQFF. The DNA of the CDR3 is TGCGCCAGCAGCTGGGGGGGTGACAATGAGCAGTTCTTC.

This clonotype was recorded only once. This chain connects TRBV5-1 to TRBJ2-1, with 9 nucleotides matching TRBD1. The germline gives CDR1 SGHRS, CDR2 YFSETQ. The CDR3 spans 15 residues. The ends lost 9 bases at V and 4 bases at J; junction bases unmatched: 11. CDR3 region: CATTIGDRVYNEQFF. The CDR3 region has the DNA TGCGCCACAACCATAGGGGACAGGGTGTACAATGAGCAGTTCTTC.

This chain joins TRBV5-1 and TRBJ2-1; TRBD2 matches at 10 bases. CDR1 and CDR2 from the germline V gene are SGHRS and YFSETQ. The V and J ends lost 6 bases and 3 bases, in that order; junction bases with no gene match: 3. The CDR3 consists of 14 residues. The chain's CDR3 is CASTIAGGYNEQFF. CDR3 DNA sequence: TGCGCCAGCACCATAGCGGGGGGCTACAATGAGCAGTTCTTC.

The chain carries TRBV4-1 and TRBJ2-7; no definite D call. The V and J ends lost 3 bases and 4 bases respectively, with 10 bases between them. Germline V gene data show CDR1 as MGHRA and CDR2 as YSYEKL. This CDR3 region has 13 residues. The DNA for the CDR3 is TGCGCCAGCAGCCAGAGCCAAAGTTACGAGCAGTACTTC. Protein product: CASSQSQSYEQYF.

This chain joins TRBV9 and TRBJ1-2, with D maybe TRBD1 (5 bases). The CDR3 consists of 12 residues. V gave up 4 bases and J gave up 7 bases, with 11 bases separating them. Per germline, CDR1 SGDLS and CDR2 YYNGEE. The CDR3 reads CASSPNGGGYTF. CDR3 sequence (DNA): TGTGCCAGCAGCCCGAATGGGGGTGGCTACACCTTC.

This clonotype was seen only a few times. The V call is TRBV12-3 or TRBV12-4, the J call TRBJ2-3; 9 bases map to TRBD2. The CDR3 is 17 residues long. J was trimmed by 1 base and V by 6 bases; bases with no gene match: 11. CDR3 residues: CASSRGGAFLGTDTQYF. Written as DNA, the CDR3 is TGTGCCAGCAGCCGCGGGGGGGCCTTTTTGGGCACAGATACGCAGTATTTT.

V gene TRBV12-3 or TRBV12-4 combines with J gene TRBJ2-1, with D possibly matching TRBD2 (6 bases). Trimming removed 1 base from V and 9 bases from J, with 13 bases in between. This CDR3 contains 14 residues. In DNA, the CDR3 is TGTGCCAGCAGTTTAGGACTAGAGGCGGGTGAGCAGTTCTTC. Protein: CASSLGLEAGEQFF.

The genes are TRBV6-2 or TRBV6-3 and TRBJ1-2; the match to TRBD1 covers 7 bases. Germline CDR1 reads MNHEY; CDR2 reads SVGEGT. J gave up 5 bases and V 8 bases, and 5 bases lay outside the gene matches. The CDR3 length is 12 residues. The CDR3 spells CASADRRYGYTF. CDR3 DNA: TGTGCCAGCGCGGACAGGCGGTATGGCTACACCTTC.

The chain has TRBV7-2 and TRBJ2-3; 15 nucleotides match TRBD2. This CDR3 has 19 residues. Germline CDR1 is SGHTA and CDR2 is FQGNSA. The J segment lost 1 base and the V segment lost 2 bases, leaving 7 bases of the junction unmatched. CDR3 in DNA: TGTGCCAGCAGCTTATTGGCCCGGACTAGCGGGAGGGGCACAGATACGCAGTATTTT. Translated: CASSLLARTSGRGTDTQYF. Together with reference TRBV7-2 and TRBJ2-3, the CDR3 gives the full variable domain: GAGVSQSPSNKVTEKGKDVELRCDPISGHTALYWYRQSLGQGLEFLIYFQGNSAPDKSGLPSDRFSAERTGGSVSTLTIQRTQQEDSAVYLCASSLLARTSGRGTDTQYFGPGTRLTVL.

This sequence joins TRBV10-3 and TRBJ2-3, with 14 bases aligning to TRBD2. The germline CDR1 and CDR2 sequences are ENHRY and SYGVKD. V lost 5 bases to trimming and J lost 5 bases; unmatched junction nucleotides: 6. The CDR3 consists of 16 residues. The CDR3 loop reads CAISQTSGRDGDTQYF. In DNA form, the CDR3 reads TGTGCCATCAGTCAGACTAGCGGGAGGGATGGAGATACGCAGTATTTT.

Details on this clonotype: The junction shows a germline mismatch at one end, possibly a read error. The chain employs TRBV5-1 and TRBJ2-1; maybe TRBD1 (6 bases). The CDR3 runs 16 residues. The V gene's germline CDR1 is SGHRS and CDR2 YFSETQ. The CDR3 sequence is CASSTPRQAGYNGQFF. Here the CDR3 DNA reads TGCGCCAGCAGCACACCCCGACAGGCAGGCTACAATGGGCAGTTCTTC.

J is TRBJ2-3 and V is TRBV6-5, with D hard to call. The germline CDR1 and CDR2 sequences are MNHEY and SVGAGI. The V gene lost 2 bases and the J gene lost 0 bases, with 6 bases spanning the gap. The CDR3 is 14 amino acids. The CDR3 spells CASSYARSTDTQYF. The CDR3, as DNA: TGTGCCAGCAGTTACGCACGCAGCACAGATACGCAGTATTTT.

The gene calls are TRBV3-1 and TRBJ2-7; 12 nucleotides align to TRBD2. The J call may not be correct, given that the DNA end is closer to TRBJ2-5. The V gene's germline CDR1 is LGHDT and CDR2 YNNKEL (reference sequence). This CDR3 has 19 amino acids. The CDR3 sequence: CASSHALMGRGTSGETQYF. The CDR3 region has the DNA TGTGCCAGCAGCCATGCGTTAATGGGAAGAGGGACTAGCGGGGAGACCCAGTACTTC.

As to this clonotype: Given a much more abundant clone one base away, this may be a read error. The chain carries TRBV12-3 or TRBV12-4 and TRBJ2-5; 7 positions agree with TRBD2. The ends lost 8 bases at V and 4 bases at J; junction bases unmatched: 13. The CDR3 is 15 residues long. CDR3 sequence (DNA): TGTGCCAGCGGTGCTGTGGCGGGAGTTACAGAGACCCAGTACTTC. Amino acid sequence: CASGAVAGVTETQYF.

This clonotype was seen many times. At one boundary the junction diverges from the germline segment, which might be a read error. The chain combines TRBV5-1 with TRBJ2-3, with 7 bases fitting TRBD1. The CDR3 totals 15 residues. Germline-derived CDR1 and CDR2 are SGHRS and YFSETQ. CDR3: CASSLRQGTTDTQYF. In nucleotides, the CDR3 is TGTGCCAGCAGCCTAAGACAGGGAACGACAGATACGCAGTATTTT.

The chain carries TRBV11-1 and TRBJ2-1, with 7 bases matching TRBD2. The CDR3 is 14 amino acids. Trimming at V came to 8 bases and at J to 8 bases, leaving 12 bases not matched to a gene. Germline loops: CDR1 SGHAT, CDR2 FQDESV (reference sequence). CDR3 nucleotide sequence: TGTGCCAGCCAGCGGGACTACCCCCGGTATGAGCAGTTCTTC. Translated: CASQRDYPRYEQFF.

The J gene is TRBJ1-2, the V gene TRBV2, with a weak D call TRBD1 (5 bases). Trimming stripped 7 bases from V and 8 bases from J, with 14 bases between. The CDR3 is made up of 12 amino acids. CDR1 is SNHLY and CDR2 is FYNNEI in the germline V gene. This CDR3 is CASTGDQGGYTF. CDR3 DNA: TGTGCCAGCACGGGGGACCAGGGAGGCTACACCTTC.

The chain is built from TRBV11-2 and TRBJ2-7, with 9 bases matching TRBD2. V shed 3 bases, J shed 7 bases, and the junction held 13 bases outside the gene matches. The CDR3 covers 16 residues. The germline V gene encodes CDR1 SGHAT and CDR2 FQNNGV. CDR3 sequence: CASSFRASGKYNEQYF. The CDR3 DNA reads TGTGCCAGCAGCTTCAGGGCTAGCGGGAAGTACAATGAGCAGTACTTC. Full variable domain (outside the CDR3, taken from reference TRBV11-2 and TRBJ2-7): EAGVAQSPRYKIIEKRQSVAFWCNPISGHATLYWYQQILGQGPKLLIQFQNNGVVDDSQLPKDRFSAERLKGVDSTLKIQPAKLEDSAVYLCASSFRASGKYNEQYFGPGTRLTVT.